This passage covers 10 T cell receptor beta chains from one sample sequenced in a study of blood T cells in healthy people across ages. Together with a sample-barcoded 5' primer, a J-beta primer mix was included in a second PCR lasting about 6 to 11 cycles. TCRdb reanalysed the 5' RACE reads using MiXCR and keeps one entry per CDR3 protein. The data contain over 550,000 distinct CDR3 sequences, around 31% of them singletons. The sample was blood. The receptors stem from an elderly woman in good health.

This clonotype has ten or more counts. This chain uses TRBV6-5 with TRBJ2-1; 14 nucleotides match TRBD2. Germline CDR1 reads MNHEY; CDR2 reads SVGAGI. This CDR3 is built from 15 residues. V lost 5 bases, J lost 9 bases, and 6 bases stayed unmatched. The CDR3 nucleotides are TGTGCCAGCAGTCCCTTGGGACTAGCGGGGGCTGAGCAGTTCTTC. Translating it yields CASSPLGLAGAEQFF.

As regards this clonotype: Being one base from a much bigger clone, this may be a read error. The V gene is TRBV20-1, the J gene TRBJ2-5; 9 bases fit TRBD1. Germline V gives CDR1 DFQATT, CDR2 SNEGSKA (reference sequence). The junction had 15 bases not matched to a gene; V was cut back by 5 bases and J by 11 bases. The CDR3 length is 14 residues. CDR3 in DNA: TGCAGTGCTCCGAAAAAACAGGGGGCTTGGGTGCAGTACTTC. Its translation: CSAPKKQGAWVQYF.

At least ten counts were recorded for this clonotype. CDR3 in amino acids: CASSPPRGEQYF. The CDR3 DNA follows: TGTGCCAGCTCACCACCGCGAGGCGAGCAGTACTTC. The chain combines TRBV18 with TRBJ2-7; D ambiguous. The CDR3 has 12 amino acids. V was pared by 0 bases and J by 6 bases, with 6 bases between. The V gene's germline CDR1 is KGHSH and CDR2 LQKENI.

This chain links TRBV11-2 with TRBJ2-3, with D perhaps matching TRBD2 (7 bases). The germline V gene encodes CDR1 SGHAT and CDR2 FQNNGV. The length of the CDR3 is 16 residues. V was trimmed by 5 bases and J by 4 bases, leaving 19 bases between them. The CDR3 loop is CASSRLVGGPSDTQYF. CDR3 bases: TGTGCCAGCAGCCGCCTGGTGGGGGGGCCTTCAGATACGCAGTATTTT.

This clonotype came up many times. The V and J genes are TRBV7-9 and TRBJ2-3, with D tentatively TRBD1 (6 bases). CDR3 size: 16 residues. Germline-derived CDR1 and CDR2 are SEHNR and FQNEAQ (reference sequence). V was trimmed by 5 bases and J by 5 bases, leaving 20 bases between them. The DNA for the CDR3 is TGTGCCAGCAGCCAGCCCAGGGGCAGGGGTGAAGATACGCAGTATTTT. It codes for CASSQPRGRGEDTQYF. Supplemented by reference TRBV7-9 and TRBJ2-3, the full variable domain reads DTGVSQNPRHKITKRGQNVTFRCDPISEHNRLYWYRQTLGQGPEFLTYFQNEAQLEKSRLLSDRFSAERPKGSFSTLEIQRTEQGDSAMYLCASSQPRGRGEDTQYFGPGTRLTVL.

This clonotype was counted ten times or more. The V and J genes are TRBV29-1 and TRBJ2-5; D unresolved. The CDR3 has 13 amino acids. CDR1 is SQVTM, CDR2 ANQGSEA, per germline. The V and J ends lost 2 bases and 1 base respectively, with 8 bases between them. The CDR3 region is CSVERGIQETQYF. The CDR3, as DNA: TGCAGCGTTGAACGAGGTATCCAAGAGACCCAGTACTTC. The full variable domain, completed using reference TRBV29-1 and TRBJ2-5, is SAVISQKPSRDICQRGTSLTIQCQVDSQVTMMFWYRQQPGQSLTLIATANQGSEATYESGFVIDKFPISRPNLTFSTLTVSNMSPEDSSIYLCSVERGIQETQYFGPGTRLLVL.

This clonotype turned up a few times. The chain is built from TRBV20-1 and TRBJ1-2; D is unclear. The germline gives CDR1 DFQATT, CDR2 SNEGSKA (reference sequence). Trimming removed 6 bases at V and 3 bases at J, with 8 bases between. This CDR3 contains 11 residues. CDR3 nucleotides: TGCAGTGCCGCCTTGGACTATGGCTACACCTTC. Its translation is CSAALDYGYTF.

This clonotype occurred a few times. A much larger clone lies one base from this, so it may be a read error. J is TRBJ2-5 and V is TRBV5-1, with D possibly matching TRBD2 (5 bases). Germline CDR1 is SGHRS and CDR2 is YFSETQ. V was pared by 4 bases and J by 9 bases, with 13 bases between. The CDR3 contains 12 residues. CDR3 residues: CASSLQMEAQYF. The CDR3 DNA sequence: TGCGCCAGCAGCCTACAGATGGAGGCCCAGTACTTC.

This clonotype was seen repeatedly, ten times or more. CDR3 in amino acids: CASSPPGEGNIQYF. Here the CDR3 DNA reads TGTGCCAGCTCACCTCCGGGGGAAGGAAACATTCAGTACTTC. The chain combines TRBV18 with TRBJ2-4; a possible D gene is TRBD2 (6 bases). The CDR3 runs 14 residues. V dropped 3 bases and J dropped 6 bases, with 12 bases sitting between them. Germline CDR1 and CDR2: KGHSH and LQKENI.

This clonotype was detected ten times or more. The rearrangement links TRBV29-1 to TRBJ1-2; 8 positions agree with TRBD1. V dropped 2 bases and J dropped 6; count of bases not matched to a gene: 8. CDR1 is SQVTM and CDR2 is ANQGSEA in the germline V gene. The CDR3 extends over 14 amino acids. The chain's CDR3 is CSVERQGALHGYTF. The CDR3 nucleotides read TGCAGCGTTGAACGGCAGGGGGCCCTTCATGGCTACACCTTC.